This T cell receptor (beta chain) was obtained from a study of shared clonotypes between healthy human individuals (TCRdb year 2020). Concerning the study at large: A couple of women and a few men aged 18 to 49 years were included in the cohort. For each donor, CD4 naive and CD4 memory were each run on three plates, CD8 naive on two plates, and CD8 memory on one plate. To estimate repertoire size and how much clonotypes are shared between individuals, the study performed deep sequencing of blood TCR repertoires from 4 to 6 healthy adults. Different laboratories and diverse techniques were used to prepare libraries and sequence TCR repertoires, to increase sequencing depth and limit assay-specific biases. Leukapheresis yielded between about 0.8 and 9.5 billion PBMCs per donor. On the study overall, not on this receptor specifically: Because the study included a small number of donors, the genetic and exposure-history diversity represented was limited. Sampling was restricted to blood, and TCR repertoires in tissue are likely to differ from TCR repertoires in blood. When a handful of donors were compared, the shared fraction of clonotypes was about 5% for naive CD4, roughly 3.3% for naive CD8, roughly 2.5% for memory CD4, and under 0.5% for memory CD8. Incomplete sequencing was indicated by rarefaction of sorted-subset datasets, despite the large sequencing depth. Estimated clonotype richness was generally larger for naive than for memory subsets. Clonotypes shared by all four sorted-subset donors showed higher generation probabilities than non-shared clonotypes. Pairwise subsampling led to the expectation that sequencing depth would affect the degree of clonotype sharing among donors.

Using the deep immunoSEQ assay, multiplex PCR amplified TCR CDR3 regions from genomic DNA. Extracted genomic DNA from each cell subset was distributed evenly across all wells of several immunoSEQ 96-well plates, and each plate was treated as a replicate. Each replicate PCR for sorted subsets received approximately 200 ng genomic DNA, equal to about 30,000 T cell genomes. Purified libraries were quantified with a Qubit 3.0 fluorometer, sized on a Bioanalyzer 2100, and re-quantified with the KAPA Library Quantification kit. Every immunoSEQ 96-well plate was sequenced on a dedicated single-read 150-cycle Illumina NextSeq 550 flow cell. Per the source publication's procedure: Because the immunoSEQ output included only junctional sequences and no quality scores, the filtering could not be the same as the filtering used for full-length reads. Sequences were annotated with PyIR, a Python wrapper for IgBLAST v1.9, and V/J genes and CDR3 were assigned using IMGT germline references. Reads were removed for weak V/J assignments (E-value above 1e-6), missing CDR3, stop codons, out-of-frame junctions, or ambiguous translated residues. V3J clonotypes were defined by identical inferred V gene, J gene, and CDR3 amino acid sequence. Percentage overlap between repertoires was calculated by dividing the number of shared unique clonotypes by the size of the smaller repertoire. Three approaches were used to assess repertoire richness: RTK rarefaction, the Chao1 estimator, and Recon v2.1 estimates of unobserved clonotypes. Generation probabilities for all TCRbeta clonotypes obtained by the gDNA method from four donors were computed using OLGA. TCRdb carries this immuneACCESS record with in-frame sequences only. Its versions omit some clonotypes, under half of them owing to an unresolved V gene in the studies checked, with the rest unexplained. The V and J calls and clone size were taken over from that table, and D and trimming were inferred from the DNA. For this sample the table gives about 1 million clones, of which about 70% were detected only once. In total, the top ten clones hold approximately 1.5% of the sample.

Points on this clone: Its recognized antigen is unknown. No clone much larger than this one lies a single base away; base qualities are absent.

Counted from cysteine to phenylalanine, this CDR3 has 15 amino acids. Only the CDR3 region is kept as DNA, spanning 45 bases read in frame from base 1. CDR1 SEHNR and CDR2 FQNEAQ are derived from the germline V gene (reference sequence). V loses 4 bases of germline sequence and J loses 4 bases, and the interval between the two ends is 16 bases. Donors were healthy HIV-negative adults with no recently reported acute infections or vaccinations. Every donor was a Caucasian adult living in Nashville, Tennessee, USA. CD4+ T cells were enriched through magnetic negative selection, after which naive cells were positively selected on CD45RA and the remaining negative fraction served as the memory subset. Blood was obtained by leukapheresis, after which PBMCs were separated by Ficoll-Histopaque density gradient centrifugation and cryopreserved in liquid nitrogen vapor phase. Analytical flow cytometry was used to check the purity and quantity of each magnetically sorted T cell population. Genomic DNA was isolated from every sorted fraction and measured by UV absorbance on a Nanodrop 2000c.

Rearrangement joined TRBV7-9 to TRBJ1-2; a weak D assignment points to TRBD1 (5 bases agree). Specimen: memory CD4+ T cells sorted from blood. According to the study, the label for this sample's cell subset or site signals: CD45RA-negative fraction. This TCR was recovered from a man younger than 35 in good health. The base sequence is TGTGCCAGCAGCTCTGGGCTCCCAGGGAGCTATGGCTACACCTTC. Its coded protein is CASSSGLPGSYGYTF.